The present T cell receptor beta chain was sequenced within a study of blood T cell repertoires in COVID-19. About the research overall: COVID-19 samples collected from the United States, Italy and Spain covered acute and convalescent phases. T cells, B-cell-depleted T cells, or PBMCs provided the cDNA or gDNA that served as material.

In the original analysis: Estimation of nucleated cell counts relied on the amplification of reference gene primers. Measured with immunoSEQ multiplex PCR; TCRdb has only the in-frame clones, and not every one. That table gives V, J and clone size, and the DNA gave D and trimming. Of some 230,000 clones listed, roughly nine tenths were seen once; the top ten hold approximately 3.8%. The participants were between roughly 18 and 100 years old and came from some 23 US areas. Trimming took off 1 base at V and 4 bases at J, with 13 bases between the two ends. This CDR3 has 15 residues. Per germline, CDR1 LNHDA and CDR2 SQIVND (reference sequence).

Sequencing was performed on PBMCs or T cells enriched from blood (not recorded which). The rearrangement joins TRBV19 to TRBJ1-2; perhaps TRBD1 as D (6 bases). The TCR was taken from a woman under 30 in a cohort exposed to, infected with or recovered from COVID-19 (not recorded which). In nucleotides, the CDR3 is TGTGCCAGTAGTATAGGGTGGACAGAAATCTATGGCTACACCTTC. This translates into CASSIGWTEIYGYTF. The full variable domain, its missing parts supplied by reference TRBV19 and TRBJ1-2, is DGGITQSPKYLFRKEGQNVTLSCEQNLNHDAMYWYRQDPGQGLRLIYYSQIVNDFQKGDIAEGYSVSREKKESFPLTVTSAQKNPTAFYLCASSIGWTEIYGYTFGSGTRLTVV.